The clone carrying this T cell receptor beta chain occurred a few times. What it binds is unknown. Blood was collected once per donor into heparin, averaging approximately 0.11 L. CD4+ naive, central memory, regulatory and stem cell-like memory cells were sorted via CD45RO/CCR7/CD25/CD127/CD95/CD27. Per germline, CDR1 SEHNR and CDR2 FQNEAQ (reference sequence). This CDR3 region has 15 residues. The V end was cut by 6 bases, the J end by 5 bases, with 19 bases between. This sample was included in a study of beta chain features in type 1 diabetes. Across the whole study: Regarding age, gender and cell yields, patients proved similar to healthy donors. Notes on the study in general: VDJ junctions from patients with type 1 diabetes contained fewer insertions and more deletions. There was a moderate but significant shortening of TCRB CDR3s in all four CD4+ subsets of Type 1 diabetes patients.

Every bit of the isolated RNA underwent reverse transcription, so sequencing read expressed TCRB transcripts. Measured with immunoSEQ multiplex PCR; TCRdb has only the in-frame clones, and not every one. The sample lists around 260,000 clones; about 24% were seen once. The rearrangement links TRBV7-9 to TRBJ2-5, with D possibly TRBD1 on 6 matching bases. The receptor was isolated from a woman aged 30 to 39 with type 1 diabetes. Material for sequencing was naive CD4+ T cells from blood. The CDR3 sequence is CASSMTGPGMETQYF. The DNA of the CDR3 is TGTGCCAGCAGTATGACAGGTCCGGGGATGGAGACCCAGTACTTC.